This TCR beta chain was recorded in a study of blood T cell repertoires in COVID-19. The CDR3 loop spans 15 amino acids. CDR1 and CDR2 (germline): MNHNS, SASEGT. V lost 3 bases, J lost 11 bases, and 5 bases stayed unmatched. Assay used: immunoSEQ multiplex PCR; TCRdb lists only in-frame clones, some missing. The table has some 220,000 clones, roughly 80% seen once. Sequenced: peripheral blood. This sequence was found in a woman between 65 and 79 years old with acute or convalescent COVID-19. The V and J genes are TRBV6-1 and TRBJ1-6; the match to TRBD1 covers 12 bases. The CDR3 DNA reads TGTGCCAGCAGTGAGACCGGGACAGGGGGCCCACCCCTCCACTTT. This codes for CASSETGTGGPPLHF.